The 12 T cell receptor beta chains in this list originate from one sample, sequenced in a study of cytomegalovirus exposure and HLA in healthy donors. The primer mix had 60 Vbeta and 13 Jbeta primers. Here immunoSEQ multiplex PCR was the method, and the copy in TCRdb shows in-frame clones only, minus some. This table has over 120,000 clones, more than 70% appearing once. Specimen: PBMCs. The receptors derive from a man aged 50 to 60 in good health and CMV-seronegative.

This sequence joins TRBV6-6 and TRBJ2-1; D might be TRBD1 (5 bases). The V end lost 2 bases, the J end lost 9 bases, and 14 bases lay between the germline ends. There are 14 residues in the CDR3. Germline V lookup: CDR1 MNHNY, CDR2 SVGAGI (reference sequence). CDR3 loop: CASSYPAGRSEQFF. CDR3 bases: TGTGCCAGCAGTTACCCGGCAGGGCGCAGTGAGCAGTTCTTC.

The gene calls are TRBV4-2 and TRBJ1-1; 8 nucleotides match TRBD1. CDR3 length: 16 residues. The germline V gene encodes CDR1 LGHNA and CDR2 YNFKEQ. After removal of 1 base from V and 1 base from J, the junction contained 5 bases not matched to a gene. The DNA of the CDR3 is TGTGCCAGCAGCCAAGGTGGACAGGGCGGGAACACTGAAGCTTTCTTT. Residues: CASSQGGQGGNTEAFF.

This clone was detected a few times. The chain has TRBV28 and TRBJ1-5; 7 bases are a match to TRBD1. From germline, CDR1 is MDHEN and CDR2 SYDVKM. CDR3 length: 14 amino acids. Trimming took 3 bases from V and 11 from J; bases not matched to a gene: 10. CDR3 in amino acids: CASSFAQGEKAQHF. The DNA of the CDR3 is TGTGCCAGCAGTTTTGCCCAGGGGGAGAAGGCCCAGCATTTT.

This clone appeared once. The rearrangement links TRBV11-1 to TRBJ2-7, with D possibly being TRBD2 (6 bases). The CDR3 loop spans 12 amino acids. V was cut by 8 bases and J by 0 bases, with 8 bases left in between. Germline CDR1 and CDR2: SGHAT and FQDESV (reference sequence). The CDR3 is CASGGFSYEQYF. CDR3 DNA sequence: TGTGCCAGCGGGGGGTTCTCCTACGAGCAGTACTTC.

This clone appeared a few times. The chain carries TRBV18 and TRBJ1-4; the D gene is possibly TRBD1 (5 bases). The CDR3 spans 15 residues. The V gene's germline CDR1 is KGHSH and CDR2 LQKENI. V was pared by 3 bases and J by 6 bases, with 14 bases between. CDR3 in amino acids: CASSPAKQDHEKLFF. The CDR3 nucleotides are TGTGCCAGCTCACCGGCAAAACAGGACCATGAAAAACTGTTTTTT.

The CDR3 nucleotides are TGCGCCAGCAGCACCGACGTGCGGTATGGCTACACCTTC. Its translation: CASSTDVRYGYTF. The rearrangement links TRBV5-1 to TRBJ1-2, with D hard to call. The CDR3 loop spans 13 amino acids. The V end lost 4 bases, the J end lost 5 bases, and 12 bases lay between the germline ends. Germline CDR1 SGHRS, CDR2 YFSETQ.

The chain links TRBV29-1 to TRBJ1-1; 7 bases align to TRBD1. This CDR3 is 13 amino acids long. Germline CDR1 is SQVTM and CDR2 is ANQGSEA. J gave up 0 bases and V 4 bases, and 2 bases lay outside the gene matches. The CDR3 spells CSVATGMNTEAFF. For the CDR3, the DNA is TGCAGCGTTGCGACAGGGATGAACACTGAAGCTTTCTTT. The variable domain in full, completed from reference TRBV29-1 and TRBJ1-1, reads SAVISQKPSRDICQRGTSLTIQCQVDSQVTMMFWYRQQPGQSLTLIATANQGSEATYESGFVIDKFPISRPNLTFSTLTVSNMSPEDSSIYLCSVATGMNTEAFFGQGTRLTVV.

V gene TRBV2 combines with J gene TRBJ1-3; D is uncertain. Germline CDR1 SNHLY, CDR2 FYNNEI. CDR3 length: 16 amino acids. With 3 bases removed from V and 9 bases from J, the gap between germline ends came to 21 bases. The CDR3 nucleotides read TGTGCCAGCAGTGACGGCGGCGGTCACATAAGGAGCACCATATATTTT. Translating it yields CASSDGGGHIRSTIYF.

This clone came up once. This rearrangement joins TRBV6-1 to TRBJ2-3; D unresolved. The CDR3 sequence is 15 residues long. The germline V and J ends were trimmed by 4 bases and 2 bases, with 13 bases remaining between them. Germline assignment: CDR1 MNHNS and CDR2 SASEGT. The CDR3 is CASSAYREITDTQYF. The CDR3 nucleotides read TGTGCCAGCAGTGCTTATCGAGAAATCACAGATACGCAGTATTTT.

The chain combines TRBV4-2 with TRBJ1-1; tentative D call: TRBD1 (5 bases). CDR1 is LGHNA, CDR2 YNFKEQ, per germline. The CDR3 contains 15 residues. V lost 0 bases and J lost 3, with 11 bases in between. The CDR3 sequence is CASSQDLLGHTEAFF. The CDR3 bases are TGTGCCAGCAGCCAAGATCTGCTGGGGCACACTGAAGCTTTCTTT.

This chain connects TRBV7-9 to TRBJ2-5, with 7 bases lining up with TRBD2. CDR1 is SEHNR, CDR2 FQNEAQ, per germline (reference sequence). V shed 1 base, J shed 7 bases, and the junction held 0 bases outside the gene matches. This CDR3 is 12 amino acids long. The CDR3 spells CASSLGEGTQYF. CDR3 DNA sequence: TGTGCCAGCAGCTTAGGGGAGGGGACCCAGTACTTC.

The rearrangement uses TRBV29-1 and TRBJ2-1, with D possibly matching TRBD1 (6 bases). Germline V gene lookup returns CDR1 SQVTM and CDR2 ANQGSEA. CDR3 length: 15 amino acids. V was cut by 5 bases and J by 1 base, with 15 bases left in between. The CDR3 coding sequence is TGCAGCGTTCGTACAGGGTTAGTATCCTACAATGAGCAGTTCTTC. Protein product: CSVRTGLVSYNEQFF.